This TCR beta chain was identified during a study of identical twins. General study findings and limits: Reduced insertions were recorded for abundant cord blood beta clonotypes, with no such pattern in memory repertoires.

Deletions cut 7 bases from V and 2 bases from J, with 20 bases between. The germline gives CDR1 MDHEN, CDR2 SYDVKM. The CDR3 contains 16 residues. This clonotype has more than one count but fewer than ten. What it binds is not known. Each CDR3 protein is one row after TCRdb ran MiXCR on the 5' RACE reads. This sample carries hundreds of thousands of distinct CDR3 sequences, 7.1% of them seen once, and the ten largest clones take 1.6%. The data also belong to a second study, concerning yellow fever vaccine responses in identical twins.

The sample was PBMCs. The sequence derives from a woman aged 18-30 years in good health. V usage is TRBV28 and J usage is TRBJ1-2; D might be TRBD1 (6 bases). DNA for the CDR3: TGTGCCAGCAATGACGAGATAGGGGGGCGAAACTATGGCTACACCTTC. This gives the protein CASNDEIGGRNYGYTF.